These 27 T cell receptor beta chains originate from one sample sequenced in a study of T-cell memory formation after mild COVID-19. TCRdb analysed the 5' RACE reads with MiXCR anew, one entry per CDR3 protein. The sample lists around 250,000 distinct CDR3 sequences; roughly a tenth were seen once. The specimen sequenced was PBMCs or a T cell subset sorted from them (not recorded which). These receptors originate from a man between 18 and 29 years old who had mild COVID-19 (a few samples of this study predate the infection). Cell type and time point are not known.

The V gene is TRBV5-1, the J gene TRBJ2-2; unclear D gene. The CDR3 loop spans 13 amino acids. Germline CDR1 reads SGHRS; CDR2 reads YFSETQ. Deletions cut 2 bases from V and 5 bases from J, with 7 bases between. The DNA of the CDR3 is TGCGCCAGCAGCTTCTCCGAAACCGGGGAGCTGTTTTTT. Protein: CASSFSETGELFF.

The sample holds many counts of this clonotype. The chain employs TRBV10-3 and TRBJ2-3; 8 nucleotides line up with TRBD2. CDR3 length equals 15 residues. Germline CDR1 ENHRY, CDR2 SYGVKD. The V gene end was trimmed by 0 bases and the J gene end by 6 bases; junction bases not matched to a gene: 5. The DNA of the CDR3 is TGTGCCATCAGTGAGTCGACGGGGGGGCCCGATACGCAGTATTTT. Its protein product is CAISESTGGPDTQYF.

This clonotype was seen only a few times. With a much larger clone just one base away, this may be a read error. The CDR3: CSASGEYYGTGTQYF. In nucleotides, the CDR3 is TGCAGTGCTAGCGGGGAGTATTACGGGACAGGTACGCAGTATTTT. The chain couples TRBV20-1 to TRBJ2-3; 8 positions match TRBD1. Per the germline V gene, CDR1 is DFQATT and CDR2 is SNEGSKA (reference sequence). The CDR3 is 15 amino acids.

The sample holds a few counts of this clonotype. V and J are TRBV30 and TRBJ1-1; D unresolved. The CDR3 is made up of 13 amino acids. Germline assignment: CDR1 GTSNPN and CDR2 SVGIG (reference sequence). V was clipped by 2 bases and J by 2 bases, with 9 bases between them. This chain's CDR3 is CAWSYQYNTEAFF. CDR3 in DNA: TGTGCCTGGAGTTATCAGTACAACACTGAAGCTTTCTTT.

The genes are TRBV13 and TRBJ1-1; D is unclear. With 2 bases removed from V and 1 base from J, the gap between germline ends came to 8 bases. The CDR3 spans 14 residues. Germline values: CDR1 PRHDT, CDR2 FYEKMQ (reference sequence). In DNA form, the CDR3 reads TGTGCCAGCAGCTTACTCCCAGGGAACACTGAAGCTTTCTTT. Its protein is CASSLLPGNTEAFF.

This clonotype was detected once. This sequence joins TRBV29-1 and TRBJ2-3, with D possibly called TRBD1 or TRBD2 (5 bases each). V dropped 7 bases and J dropped 1 base, with 15 bases sitting between them. Per germline, CDR1 SQVTM and CDR2 ANQGSEA. This CDR3 is 14 amino acids long. The CDR3 is CSGAVGGGTDTQYF. DNA for the CDR3: TGCAGCGGCGCAGTTGGGGGAGGCACAGATACGCAGTATTTT.

The chain links TRBV2 to TRBJ2-3; the D is unclear. Per germline, CDR1 SNHLY and CDR2 FYNNEI. The CDR3 extends over 12 amino acids. The V end lost 8 bases, the J end lost 3 bases, and 9 bases lay between the germline ends. CDR3 sequence reads: CASDPATDTQYF. As DNA, the CDR3 is TGTGCCAGCGACCCGGCAACAGATACGCAGTATTTT. The variable domain in full, with the rest retrieved from reference TRBV2 and TRBJ2-3, is EPEVTQTPSHQVTQMGQEVILRCVPISNHLYFYWYRQILGQKVEFLVSFYNNEISEKSEIFDDQFSVERPDGSNFTLKIRSTKLEDSAMYFCASDPATDTQYFGPGTRLTVL.

The chain has TRBV20-1 and TRBJ2-3, with D perhaps matching TRBD1 (5 bases). Germline V gene sequence: CDR1 DFQATT, CDR2 SNEGSKA (reference sequence). This CDR3 has 12 amino acids. With 2 bases removed from V and 4 bases from J, the gap between germline ends came to 7 bases. CDR3 DNA: TGCAGTGCTAGAATGGGGCCAGATACGCAGTATTTT. Encoded protein: CSARMGPDTQYF.

The V call is TRBV5-1, the J call TRBJ2-7; 9 bases are shared with TRBD1. Unmatched junction bases numbered 14, after V lost 3 bases and J lost 4 bases. Germline values: CDR1 SGHRS, CDR2 YFSETQ. The CDR3 is 17 residues long. CDR3 sequence (DNA): TGCGCCAGCAGCTCCCGGGACAGGGCCCGCCTCTCTTACGAGCAGTACTTC. The encoded protein is CASSSRDRARLSYEQYF. The full variable domain, rest sourced from reference TRBV5-1 and TRBJ2-7, is KAGVTQTPRYLIKTRGQQVTLSCSPISGHRSVSWYQQTPGQGLQFLFEYFSETQRNKGNFPGRFSGRQFSNSRSEMNVSTLELGDSALYLCASSSRDRARLSYEQYFGPGTRLTVT.

This rearrangement joins TRBV5-4 to TRBJ2-7; TRBD2 matches at 8 bases. The CDR3 sequence is 15 residues long. After removal of 4 bases from V and 7 bases from J, the junction contained 13 bases not matched to a gene. From germline, CDR1 is SGHNT and CDR2 YYREEE (reference sequence). The CDR3 DNA follows: TGTGCCAGCAGCCCGCCGTCGGGGGGGCTAGGAGAGCAGTACTTC. This encodes CASSPPSGGLGEQYF.

This clonotype has only a few counts. The genes are TRBV27 and TRBJ2-5; the D gene is possibly TRBD1 (6 bases). Germline values: CDR1 MNHEY, CDR2 SMNVEV (reference sequence). The CDR3 contains 13 residues. With 3 bases removed from V and 7 bases from J, the gap between germline ends came to 12 bases. As DNA, the CDR3 is TGTGCCAGCAGTTTCGGGACAAAGGGGACCCAGTACTTC. Translation: CASSFGTKGTQYF.

This clonotype has just a few counts. This rearrangement joins TRBV3-1 to TRBJ2-6, with D perhaps TRBD1 (6 bases). V was shortened by 2 bases and J by 2 bases, with 10 bases between the two germline ends. The CDR3 covers 16 residues. Germline-derived CDR1 and CDR2 are LGHDT and YNNKEL (reference sequence). The CDR3 sequence: CASSQQGFTGANVLTF. DNA of the CDR3: TGTGCCAGCAGCCAACAGGGGTTCACTGGGGCCAACGTCCTGACTTTC.

This clonotype was seen repeatedly, ten times or more. CDR3 coding DNA: TGTGCCAGCAGCTCCAATGTCCTAGCGGGGGGTCGCACAGATACGCAGTATTTT. Translating it yields CASSSNVLAGGRTDTQYF. V gene TRBV7-2 combines with J gene TRBJ2-3, with TRBD2 matching over 11 bases. The CDR3 has 18 amino acids. V dropped 4 bases and J dropped 1; count of bases not matched to a gene: 10. Germline values: CDR1 SGHTA, CDR2 FQGNSA.

The sample holds a few counts of this clonotype. The chain uses TRBV11-2 and TRBJ2-3; possible D gene TRBD2, 5 bases. V lost 2 bases, J lost 5 bases, and 8 bases lay in between. This CDR3 has 13 residues. CDR1 is SGHAT and CDR2 is FQNNGV in the germline V gene. The CDR3 region is CASSLRAGDTQYF. CDR3 bases: TGTGCCAGCAGCTTAAGGGCGGGAGATACGCAGTATTTT.

This clonotype came up many times. V is TRBV6-2 or TRBV6-3 and J is TRBJ1-2; D uncertain. The germline V gene encodes CDR1 MNHEY and CDR2 SVGEGT. This CDR3 has 13 amino acids. V lost 8 bases and J lost 2, with 12 bases in between. In DNA form, the CDR3 reads TGTGCCAGCTCAACGACCGAGAACTATGGCTACACCTTC. It is translated as CASSTTENYGYTF.

This clonotype was observed a handful of times. This rearrangement joins TRBV7-3 to TRBJ2-1, with TRBD1 identical over 9 bases. The germline V gene encodes CDR1 SGHTA and CDR2 FQGTGA. The CDR3 runs to 13 residues. Trimming removed 4 bases from V and 9 bases from J; junction bases left unmatched: 4. CDR3 nucleotides: TGTGCCAGCAGCTCGGGACAGGGCGGTGAGCAGTTCTTC. Amino acid sequence: CASSSGQGGEQFF.

In nucleotides, the CDR3 is TGTGCCAGTACCGGGCGACAAGACACTAACTATGGCTACACCTTC. Its translation is CASTGRQDTNYGYTF. The rearrangement uses TRBV19 and TRBJ1-2; no clear D gene. Germline loops: CDR1 LNHDA, CDR2 SQIVND (reference sequence). Trimming stripped 7 bases from V and 0 bases from J, with 15 bases between. This CDR3 contains 15 residues.

The chain combines TRBV7-9 with TRBJ1-4; TRBD1 matches at 11 bases. This CDR3 spans 18 amino acids. The germline V gene has CDR1 SEHNR and CDR2 FQNEAQ (reference sequence). Trimming took 6 bases from V and 0 from J; bases not matched to a gene: 9. CDR3 loop: CASSKPGQGVATNEKLFF. The CDR3 DNA is TGTGCCAGCAGTAAGCCGGGACAGGGGGTAGCAACTAATGAAAAACTGTTTTTT.

The rearrangement joins TRBV27 to TRBJ2-5, with 8 bases aligning to TRBD2. CDR1 is MNHEY and CDR2 is SMNVEV in the germline V gene (reference sequence). J was trimmed by 5 bases and V by 8 bases; bases with no gene match: 13. The CDR3 runs 15 residues. CDR3 in DNA: TGTGCCAGCCATAAAGCGGGGGCTTCTGGGGAGACCCAGTACTTC. Amino acid sequence: CASHKAGASGETQYF.

This clonotype was observed many times. The DNA of the CDR3 is TGTGCCAGCAGCCAAGATCCGGGGGCCTCCTACAATGAGCAGTTCTTC. This sequence encodes CASSQDPGASYNEQFF. The chain couples TRBV4-2 to TRBJ2-1; D may correspond to TRBD1 or TRBD2 (6 bases each). The CDR3 extends over 16 amino acids. V lost 0 bases to trimming and J lost 0 bases, with 9 bases between them. The germline V gene has CDR1 LGHNA and CDR2 YNFKEQ.

This clonotype turned up a few times. The rearrangement links TRBV7-9 to TRBJ2-4; D remains unclear. The CDR3 consists of 15 residues. Trimming left V 1 base short and J 8 bases short, with 15 bases between. Germline V CDR1 and CDR2: SEHNR, FQNEAQ (reference sequence). The CDR3 is CASSLEEVPGDIQYF. The DNA for the CDR3 is TGTGCCAGCAGCTTAGAAGAGGTCCCCGGTGACATTCAGTACTTC.

This clonotype was seen more than once but under ten times. The chain has TRBV6-5 and TRBJ1-5, with D tentatively TRBD1 (5 bases). V dropped 6 bases and J dropped 0 bases, with 12 bases sitting between them. The germline gives CDR1 MNHEY, CDR2 SVGAGI. The CDR3 length is 15 residues. CDR3 sequence (DNA): TGTGCCAGCAGACCGACAGCGTATAGCAATCAGCCCCAGCATTTT. This gives the protein CASRPTAYSNQPQHF.

This clonotype was seen more than once but under ten times. This chain connects TRBV4-3 to TRBJ2-2; D gene uncertain. Per germline, CDR1 LGHNA and CDR2 YSLEER. The CDR3 sequence is 16 residues long. Trimming pared 2 bases from V and 0 bases from J, leaving 10 bases between. The DNA for the CDR3 is TGCGCCAGCAGCCAACCCTTGACGGCGAACACCGGGGAGCTGTTTTTT. It encodes CASSQPLTANTGELFF.

This clonotype was counted only a few times. The chain employs TRBV29-1 and TRBJ2-2, with TRBD1 identical over 11 bases. The CDR3 consists of 14 residues. Trimming cost V 8 bases and J 4 bases; bases outside gene matches: 6. Per germline, CDR1 SQVTM and CDR2 ANQGSEA. CDR3 protein: CSISDRGLTGELFF. The DNA of the CDR3 is TGCAGCATATCGGACAGGGGGCTCACCGGGGAGCTGTTTTTT.

This clonotype showed up just a few times. The genes are TRBV14 and TRBJ2-5; D is unresolved. This CDR3 is 12 amino acids long. The V gene's germline CDR1 is SGHDN and CDR2 FVKESK. Trimming stripped 1 base from V and 7 bases from J, with 7 bases between. The chain's CDR3 is CASSQVYGTQYF. CDR3 bases: TGTGCCAGCAGCCAAGTGTATGGGACCCAGTACTTC.

The genes are TRBV20-1 and TRBJ2-1; 9 bases are a match to TRBD1. The V segment lost 1 base and the J segment 7 bases; nucleotides outside the gene matches: 8. CDR1 is DFQATT, CDR2 SNEGSKA, per germline (reference sequence). The CDR3 contains 15 residues. The CDR3 nucleotides are TGCAGTGCTAGAGCCGCGGGACAGGGAGGGAATGAGCAGTTCTTC. Its protein is CSARAAGQGGNEQFF.

The rearrangement joins TRBV20-1 to TRBJ2-3, with D tentatively TRBD2 (7 bases). Germline-derived CDR1 and CDR2 are DFQATT and SNEGSKA (reference sequence). Trimming took 7 bases from V and 3 from J, leaving 11 bases between them. The CDR3 has 12 residues. This CDR3 reads CSEGGGTDTQYF. The DNA for the CDR3 is TGCAGTGAAGGGGGGGGAACAGATACGCAGTATTTT.